These 16 T cell receptor beta chains share one sample of origin, sequenced in a study of T cells in Graves' hyperthyroidism and ophthalmopathy. Using RNA transcripts as the source, TCR beta CDR3 regions were amplified. An initial round of RT-PCR targeting the TCR CDR3 relied on the HTBI primer set. TCRdb processed the multiplex PCR reads anew with MiXCR; each CDR3 protein has one entry. Here the sample spans fewer than 250,000 distinct CDR3 sequences, approximately 25% being singletons. Sequencing input: blood. The receptors originated from a woman between 40 and 55 years old with Graves' ophthalmopathy.

This clonotype was observed many times. The rearrangement uses TRBV7-2 and TRBJ2-2; 8 nucleotides align to TRBD2. V lost 0 bases, J lost 7 bases, and 4 bases stayed unmatched. Germline CDR1 and CDR2: SGHTA and FQGNSA. The CDR3 has 15 residues. This CDR3 reads CASSLAGGAVGELFF. The CDR3 nucleotides read TGTGCCAGCAGCTTAGCCGGGGGGGCGGTCGGGGAGCTGTTTTTT.

This clonotype was recorded at least ten times. The chain carries TRBV6-5 and TRBJ2-7; D gene uncertain. This CDR3 spans 11 amino acids. The V and J ends lost 4 bases and 3 bases respectively, with 4 bases between them. Germline V gives CDR1 MNHEY, CDR2 SVGAGI. The CDR3 DNA is TGTGCCAGCAGTTCCTTCTACGAGCAGTACTTC. It specifies CASSSFYEQYF.

In this sample, this clonotype turned up many times. This chain connects TRBV20-1 to TRBJ2-7; no clear D. The CDR3 is 13 amino acids. The V end lost 1 base, the J end lost 2 bases, and 9 bases lay between the germline ends. In germline, CDR1 is DFQATT, CDR2 SNEGSKA (reference sequence). The CDR3 loop is CSARVVGTYEQYF. CDR3 nucleotides: TGCAGTGCTAGAGTCGTCGGCACCTACGAGCAGTACTTC.

A remark on this clonotype: At one end, the junction sequence differs from germline, possibly due to a read error. V is TRBV7-7 and J is TRBJ2-5; D remains ambiguous. Germline V CDR1 and CDR2: SSHAT, FNYEAQ (reference sequence). CDR3 length equals 15 residues. CDR3 amino acids: CASSYGLGRQETQYF. CDR3 sequence (DNA): TGTGCTAGCAGCTACGGCCTGGGCAGACAAGAGACCCAGTACTTC.

This clonotype has at least ten counts. The chain joins TRBV28 to TRBJ1-1; D is unresolved. The V and J ends lost 3 bases and 2 bases respectively, with 13 bases between them. This CDR3 region has 15 residues. Germline loops: CDR1 MDHEN, CDR2 SYDVKM. The CDR3 DNA is TGTGCCAGCAGTTTTCTGGGGAGGGCTAACACTGAAGCTTTCTTT. It is translated as CASSFLGRANTEAFF.

This clonotype was seen a handful of times. The chain has TRBV28 and TRBJ1-2; a possible D gene is TRBD1 (6 bases). The CDR3 consists of 14 residues. Germline loops: CDR1 MDHEN, CDR2 SYDVKM. V was clipped by 2 bases and J by 4 bases, with 11 bases between them. The CDR3 region has the DNA TGTGCCAGCAGTTTACGAACACAGGGCTATGGCTACACCTTC. It is translated as CASSLRTQGYGYTF.

The chain couples TRBV11-2 to TRBJ1-1; the D is unclear. The length of the CDR3 is 14 residues. The V end was cut by 4 bases, the J end by 1 base, with 10 bases between. Germline assignment: CDR1 SGHAT and CDR2 FQNNGV. For the CDR3, the DNA is TGTGCCAGCAGCTCAGCCCTACCGAACACTGAAGCTTTCTTT. This sequence encodes CASSSALPNTEAFF.

In this sample, this clonotype turned up many times. V is TRBV2 and J is TRBJ2-7; D gene unclear. CDR3 length equals 13 residues. V shed 7 bases and J shed 2 bases, with 12 bases lying between them. The germline gives CDR1 SNHLY, CDR2 FYNNEI. The CDR3 loop is CASTGSSTYEQYF. The CDR3 coding sequence is TGTGCCAGCACCGGGTCCTCGACCTACGAGCAGTACTTC.

This clonotype was counted many times. The rearrangement uses TRBV29-1 and TRBJ1-2; D gene unclear. CDR1 and CDR2 (germline): SQVTM, ANQGSEA. The CDR3 has 10 residues. Trimming took off 8 bases at V and 8 bases at J, with 12 bases between the two ends. Here the CDR3 reads CSSYSGGYTF. The CDR3 bases are TGCAGCTCGTACTCCGGAGGCTACACCTTC.

This clonotype was seen many times. V is TRBV2 and J is TRBJ2-2; D remains ambiguous. CDR1 and CDR2 from the germline V gene are SNHLY and FYNNEI. This CDR3 is 14 amino acids long. The germline V and J ends were trimmed by 2 bases and 7 bases, with 11 bases remaining between them. The CDR3 nucleotides read TGTGCCAGCAGTGAACGGCAGATCTTCGGGGAGCTGTTTTTT. It encodes CASSERQIFGELFF.

The rearrangement links TRBV18 to TRBJ2-5; D ambiguous. CDR3 length: 14 amino acids. Germline CDR1 reads KGHSH; CDR2 reads LQKENI. Trimming took 6 bases from V and 2 from J, leaving 13 bases between them. The CDR3 nucleotides read TGTGCCAGCTCTGGAAGGACCTCTCAAGAGACCCAGTACTTC. Residues: CASSGRTSQETQYF.

The J gene is TRBJ1-1, the V gene TRBV6-1; TRBD1 aligns across 9 bases. There are 15 residues in the CDR3. The germline CDR1 and CDR2 sequences are MNHNS and SASEGT. V shed 8 bases, J shed 0 bases, and the junction held 7 bases outside the gene matches. DNA for the CDR3: TGTGCCAGCGGGACAGGGACACAGATGAACACTGAAGCTTTCTTT. It yields the protein CASGTGTQMNTEAFF.

This clonotype was observed at least ten times. The chain joins TRBV11-3 to TRBJ2-5; 8 positions match TRBD1. Per the germline V gene, CDR1 is SGHNT and CDR2 is YENEEA. The junction had 9 bases not matched to a gene; V was cut back by 5 bases and J by 4 bases. CDR3 size: 15 residues. The CDR3 bases are TGTGCCAGCAGCCCTGGGACAGGAATACGAGAGACCCAGTACTTC. Translated: CASSPGTGIRETQYF.

In its sample, this clonotype was seen many times. As DNA, the CDR3 is TGTGCCAGCAGTGAACTGACAGGGAGGTATACTGGGGCCAACGTCCTGACTTTC. Encoded protein: CASSELTGRYTGANVLTF. This rearrangement joins TRBV6-1 to TRBJ2-6; tentative D call: TRBD1 (7 bases). Trimming took off 2 bases at V and 2 bases at J, with 16 bases between the two ends. The CDR3 spans 18 residues. CDR1 MNHNS and CDR2 SASEGT come from the germline V gene.

The sample holds many counts of this clonotype. This sequence joins TRBV2 and TRBJ2-2, with 8 positions matching TRBD2. The CDR3 extends over 16 amino acids. The trim removed 6 bases at V and 2 bases at J, leaving 8 bases unmatched. Germline CDR1 reads SNHLY; CDR2 reads FYNNEI. CDR3 DNA sequence: TGTGCCAGCAGGGGAGGACTAGCTTTTAACACCGGGGAGCTGTTTTTT. Protein product: CASRGGLAFNTGELFF.

This clonotype was seen repeatedly, ten times or more. The rearrangement uses TRBV4-1 and TRBJ1-5; 8 positions match TRBD1. Germline values: CDR1 MGHRA, CDR2 YSYEKL. Losses at the gene ends were 0 bases for V and 7 bases for J; bases not matched to a gene: 11. The CDR3 extends over 17 amino acids. The DNA of the CDR3 is TGCGCCAGCAGCCAAGATCATGCAGGGGGCGGTGTCCAGCCCCAGCATTTT. This encodes CASSQDHAGGGVQPQHF.